Below are 26 T cell receptor beta chains sequenced from a single sample in a study of CD8+ T cells in alopecia areata. The treatment is: oral pan-JAK inhibitor, 5-10 mg twice daily. RNA extraction and reverse transcription yielded cDNA as sequencing template. Produced via immunoSEQ multiplex PCR; TCRdb's table is partial and in-frame only. The sample contains about 120,000 clones, 53% of which appear only once. Source: CD4+ T cells sorted from blood, taken at week 4, from a patient treated with tofacitinib. The receptors originated from a human donor with alopecia areata.

The chain uses TRBV7-9 and TRBJ2-6, with no clear D. This CDR3 region has 14 residues. Germline CDR1 reads SEHNR; CDR2 reads FQNEAQ (reference sequence). The V and J ends lost 3 bases and 1 base respectively, with 4 bases between them. CDR3 nucleotides: TGTGCCAGCAGCTTGAATTCTGGGGCCAACGTCCTGACTTTC. This gives the protein CASSLNSGANVLTF. Full variable domain (outside the CDR3, taken from reference TRBV7-9 and TRBJ2-6): DTGVSQNPRHKITKRGQNVTFRCDPISEHNRLYWYRQTLGQGPEFLTYFQNEAQLEKSRLLSDRFSAERPKGSFSTLEIQRTEQGDSAMYLCASSLNSGANVLTFGAGSRLTVL.

As regards this clone: In the same sample, other DNA sequences code for this CDR3. The chain joins TRBV29-1 to TRBJ1-1; a weak D match, TRBD1 (5 bases). The ends were cut back, 7 bases at V and 6 bases at J, with 9 bases in the middle. The CDR3 extends over 10 amino acids. Germline CDR1 reads SQVTM; CDR2 reads ANQGSEA. Written as DNA, the CDR3 is TGCAGCGGGGGGGACGCTGAAGCTTTCTTT. Translated, it gives CSGGDAEAFF.

J is TRBJ2-7 and V is TRBV29-1; D is tentatively TRBD1 or TRBD2 (5 bases each). V was pared by 7 bases and J by 3 bases, with 16 bases between. This CDR3 has 13 amino acids. CDR1 and CDR2 (germline): SQVTM, ANQGSEA. The CDR3 sequence is CSALGPPNYEQYF. CDR3 nucleotides: TGCAGCGCCCTGGGACCACCAAACTACGAGCAGTACTTC.

The chain has TRBV5-1 and TRBJ2-7; 12 positions agree with TRBD2. Germline CDR1 and CDR2: SGHRS and YFSETQ. The J segment lost 2 bases and the V segment lost 1 base, leaving 1 base of the junction unmatched. There are 15 residues in the CDR3. The CDR3 DNA is TGCGCCAGCAGCTTGACTAGCGGGGGGACCTACGAGCAGTACTTC. Translation: CASSLTSGGTYEQYF.

The CDR3 nucleotides are TGTGCCAGCAGCTTCTCTCCCGGGACTAGCGCTCCCGGAGCGGATACGCAGTATTTT. As protein: CASSFSPGTSAPGADTQYF. This sequence joins TRBV11-2 and TRBJ2-3; 10 bases map to TRBD2. This CDR3 has 19 residues. Germline trimming cut 3 bases from V and 6 bases from J; bases unmatched to any gene: 18. From germline, CDR1 is SGHAT and CDR2 FQNNGV.

J is TRBJ2-2 and V is TRBV30, with TRBD1 identical over 8 bases. CDR1 is GTSNPN, CDR2 SVGIG, per germline (reference sequence). V lost 4 bases to trimming and J lost 4 bases; unmatched junction nucleotides: 5. The CDR3 sequence is 14 residues long. CDR3 coding DNA: TGTGCCTGGACCCCGGGACAGGCCACCGGGGAGCTGTTTTTT. Amino acid sequence: CAWTPGQATGELFF.

This chain links TRBV6-1 with TRBJ2-5; 7 positions match TRBD2. Trimming took 3 bases from V and 5 from J; bases not matched to a gene: 6. Germline V gene data show CDR1 as MNHNS and CDR2 as SASEGT. The CDR3 loop spans 14 amino acids. The CDR3 here is CASSEGLLRETQYF. In DNA, the CDR3 is TGTGCCAGCAGTGAGGGACTACTTCGGGAGACCCAGTACTTC.

The CDR3 DNA sequence: TGTGCCAGCAGCGAACAAACCTCGGGGAACAATGAGCAGTTCTTC. It translates to CASSEQTSGNNEQFF. The rearrangement uses TRBV6-5 and TRBJ2-1; D perhaps matches TRBD2 (5 bases). The ends were cut back, 6 bases at V and 5 bases at J, with 17 bases in the middle. CDR3 length equals 15 residues. The germline V gene encodes CDR1 MNHEY and CDR2 SVGAGI.

The gene calls are TRBV4-1 and TRBJ2-5, with D hard to call. Trimming stripped 4 bases from V and 5 bases from J, with 11 bases between. CDR1 and CDR2 from the germline V gene are MGHRA and YSYEKL. This CDR3 has 13 residues. In DNA form, the CDR3 reads TGCGCCAGCAGCCTCGGCCCCTTGGAGACCCAGTACTTC. Its translation: CASSLGPLETQYF.

The rearrangement links TRBV6-1 to TRBJ2-7; TRBD1 might be the D (5 bases). The CDR3 totals 16 residues. V was shortened by 2 bases and J by 1 base, with 15 bases between the two germline ends. CDR1 is MNHNS, CDR2 SASEGT, per germline. The CDR3 sequence is CASSETPGMISYEQYF. The CDR3 nucleotides read TGTGCCAGCAGTGAAACACCAGGGATGATATCCTACGAGCAGTACTTC.

V gene TRBV29-1 combines with J gene TRBJ1-1; perhaps TRBD1 as D (5 bases). CDR3 length: 13 residues. Per the germline V gene, CDR1 is SQVTM and CDR2 is ANQGSEA. V was clipped by 8 bases and J by 2 bases, with 15 bases between them. The DNA for the CDR3 is TGCAGCATACACAAACAGGCTAACACTGAAGCTTTCTTT. Amino acid sequence: CSIHKQANTEAFF.

CDR3 nucleotide sequence: TGTGCCTGGAGTCCCCCCCGCGCCCGGTCGGGTACGCAGTATTTT. It yields the protein CAWSPPRARSGTQYF. The rearrangement joins TRBV30 to TRBJ2-3; D is ambiguous. Per germline, CDR1 GTSNPN and CDR2 SVGIG (reference sequence). This CDR3 comprises 15 residues. V dropped 2 bases and J dropped 8 bases, with 20 bases sitting between them.

The chain combines TRBV5-4 with TRBJ2-1, with D possibly TRBD1 on 6 matching bases. V gave up 3 bases and J gave up 0 bases, with 13 bases separating them. Germline CDR1 reads SGHNT; CDR2 reads YYREEE (reference sequence). The CDR3 is 16 residues long. The CDR3: CASSSGQRGSYNEQFF. DNA for the CDR3: TGTGCCAGCAGCTCAGGACAGAGGGGCTCCTACAATGAGCAGTTCTTC.

This clone was recorded once. The CDR3 protein is CSAPGQNTGELFF. CDR3 in DNA: TGCAGCGCCCCGGGACAGAACACCGGGGAGCTGTTTTTT. The chain couples TRBV29-1 to TRBJ2-2; D may be TRBD1 (6 bases). The V end lost 7 bases, the J end lost 1 base, and 10 bases lay between the germline ends. The germline gives CDR1 SQVTM, CDR2 ANQGSEA. The CDR3 loop spans 13 amino acids.

Of note for this clone: This CDR3 is also generated by other DNA sequences in the sample. The V and J genes are TRBV29-1 and TRBJ1-2; 7 bases match TRBD1. V lost 3 bases and J lost 4; bases outside the gene matches: 5. Germline assignment: CDR1 SQVTM and CDR2 ANQGSEA. The CDR3 totals 13 residues. The CDR3 DNA reads as TGCAGCGTTGACGGGCCAGGGGGCTATGGCTACACCTTC. This translates into CSVDGPGGYGYTF.

This clone has just a few counts. The rearrangement joins TRBV29-1 to TRBJ2-3; D is perhaps TRBD1 or TRBD2 (6 bases each). V lost 4 bases to trimming and J lost 2 bases, with 10 bases between them. From germline, CDR1 is SQVTM and CDR2 ANQGSEA. The CDR3 covers 13 residues. The CDR3 is CSVGGALTDTQYF. The CDR3 DNA sequence: TGCAGCGTTGGGGGGGCGCTCACAGATACGCAGTATTTT.

DNA for the CDR3: TGTGCCAGCAGCTCACAGGGGTTGGGCTATGGCTACACCTTC. Amino acid sequence: CASSSQGLGYGYTF. The V gene is TRBV7-2, the J gene TRBJ1-2; 7 bases line up with TRBD1. Looked up from germline, CDR1 is SGHTA and CDR2 is FQGNSA. The CDR3 covers 14 residues. V gave up 4 bases and J gave up 4 bases; unmatched junction bases: 6.

This clone was observed a handful of times. V is TRBV6-1 and J is TRBJ1-2; D call uncertain. V was clipped by 7 bases and J by 2 bases, with 8 bases between them. Germline V lookup: CDR1 MNHNS, CDR2 SASEGT. The CDR3 consists of 12 residues. This CDR3 is CASMQENYGYTF. CDR3 in DNA: TGTGCCAGCATGCAGGAGAACTATGGCTACACCTTC.

The chain has TRBV29-1 and TRBJ2-7; D may be TRBD1 (6 bases). Trimming shortened V by 4 bases and J by 5 bases, and 12 bases separated the two germline ends. The germline V gene encodes CDR1 SQVTM and CDR2 ANQGSEA. This CDR3 is 12 amino acids long. CDR3 DNA: TGCAGCGTTGTACCAGGGGCGGACGAGCAGTACTTC. Translating it yields CSVVPGADEQYF.

The rearrangement joins TRBV29-1 to TRBJ1-4, with D hard to call. CDR1 is SQVTM, CDR2 ANQGSEA, per germline. The CDR3 has 14 residues. V lost 0 bases and J 3 bases, leaving 8 bases between the germline ends. The CDR3 here is CSVEDGASNEKLFF. In DNA, the CDR3 is TGCAGCGTTGAAGATGGAGCCTCTAATGAAAAACTGTTTTTT. Using reference TRBV29-1 and TRBJ1-4 for the parts outside the CDR3, the full variable domain is SAVISQKPSRDICQRGTSLTIQCQVDSQVTMMFWYRQQPGQSLTLIATANQGSEATYESGFVIDKFPISRPNLTFSTLTVSNMSPEDSSIYLCSVEDGASNEKLFFGSGTQLSVL.

The chain combines TRBV6-6 with TRBJ2-3, with D uncertain. Germline V gene lookup returns CDR1 MNHNY and CDR2 SVGAGI (reference sequence). The CDR3 extends over 16 amino acids. V was shortened by 2 bases and J by 0 bases, with 12 bases between the two germline ends. This chain's CDR3 is CASSYIGQSSTDTQYF. DNA of the CDR3: TGTGCCAGCAGTTACATCGGGCAGTCTAGCACAGATACGCAGTATTTT.

V and J are TRBV7-9 and TRBJ2-7; D might be TRBD1 (6 bases). CDR3 length equals 14 residues. Germline V CDR1 and CDR2: SEHNR, FQNEAQ (reference sequence). The V end was cut by 4 bases, the J end by 3 bases, with 13 bases between. The DNA of the CDR3 is TGTGCCAGCAGCTACAGGGACACCGGCTACGAGCAGTACTTC. As protein: CASSYRDTGYEQYF.

This clone was counted only a few times. J is TRBJ1-1 and V is TRBV19; D is perhaps TRBD1 (5 bases). From germline, CDR1 is LNHDA and CDR2 SQIVND (reference sequence). Trimming left V 7 bases short and J 7 bases short, with 19 bases between. This CDR3 is built from 14 residues. The CDR3 DNA reads TGTGCCAGTAAAGTGGGGGACTGGGTCAATGAAGCTTTCTTT. This encodes CASKVGDWVNEAFF.

The gene calls are TRBV29-1 and TRBJ2-7; 9 nucleotides match TRBD1. This CDR3 is 12 amino acids long. Losses at the gene ends were 7 bases for V and 7 bases for J; bases not matched to a gene: 8. CDR1 SQVTM and CDR2 ANQGSEA come from the germline V gene. CDR3 bases: TGCAGCGCGCGACAGGGGGAGATGGAGCAGTACTTC. Protein: CSARQGEMEQYF.

V and J are TRBV30 and TRBJ2-5; D perhaps matches TRBD1 (5 bases). Trimming took 3 bases from V and 4 from J, leaving 9 bases between them. Germline V gene sequence: CDR1 GTSNPN, CDR2 SVGIG (reference sequence). This CDR3 is built from 12 residues. The CDR3 spells CAWRAQGETQYF. CDR3 nucleotides: TGTGCCTGGAGGGCTCAGGGAGAGACCCAGTACTTC.

Comments on this clone: The sample carries other DNA sequences with the same CDR3. The chain is built from TRBV30 and TRBJ1-6; no firm D call. This CDR3 is 11 amino acids long. CDR1 and CDR2 from the germline V gene are GTSNPN and SVGIG (reference sequence). Trimming pared 0 bases from V and 10 bases from J, leaving 4 bases between. CDR3 residues: CAWSVDSPLHF. CDR3 DNA sequence: TGTGCCTGGAGTGTAGACTCACCCCTCCACTTT.